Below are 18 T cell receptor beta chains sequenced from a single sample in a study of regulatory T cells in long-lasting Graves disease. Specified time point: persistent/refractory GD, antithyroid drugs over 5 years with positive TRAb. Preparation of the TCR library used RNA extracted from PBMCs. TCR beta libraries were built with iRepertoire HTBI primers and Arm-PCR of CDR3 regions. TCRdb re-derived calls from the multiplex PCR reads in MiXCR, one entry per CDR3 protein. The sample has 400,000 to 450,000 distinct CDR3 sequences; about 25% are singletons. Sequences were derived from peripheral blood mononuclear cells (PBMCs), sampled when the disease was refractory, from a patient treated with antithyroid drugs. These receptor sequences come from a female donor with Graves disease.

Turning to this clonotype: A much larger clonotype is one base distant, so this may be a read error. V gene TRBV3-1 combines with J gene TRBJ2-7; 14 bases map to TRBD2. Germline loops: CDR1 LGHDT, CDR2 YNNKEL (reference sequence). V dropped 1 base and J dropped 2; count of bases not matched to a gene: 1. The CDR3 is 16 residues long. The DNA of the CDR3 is TGTGCCAGCAGCCAAGGACTAGCGGGAGGGACCTACGAGCAGTACTTC. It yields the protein CASSQGLAGGTYEQYF.

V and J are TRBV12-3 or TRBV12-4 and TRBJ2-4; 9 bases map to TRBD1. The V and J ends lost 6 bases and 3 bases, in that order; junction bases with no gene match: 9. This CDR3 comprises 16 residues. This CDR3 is CASSSTGGSGKNIQYF. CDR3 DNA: TGTGCCAGCAGCTCAACAGGGGGCAGTGGCAAAAACATTCAGTACTTC.

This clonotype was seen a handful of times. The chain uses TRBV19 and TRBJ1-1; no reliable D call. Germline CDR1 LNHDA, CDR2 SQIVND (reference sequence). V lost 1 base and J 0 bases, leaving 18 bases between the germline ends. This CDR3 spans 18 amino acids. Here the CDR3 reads CASSIARSAGILNTEAFF. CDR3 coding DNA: TGTGCCAGTAGTATAGCCCGGTCGGCAGGCATACTGAACACTGAAGCTTTCTTT.

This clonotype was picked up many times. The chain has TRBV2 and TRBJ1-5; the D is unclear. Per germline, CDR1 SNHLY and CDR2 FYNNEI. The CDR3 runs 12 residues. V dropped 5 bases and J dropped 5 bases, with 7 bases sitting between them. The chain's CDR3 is CASSPDHQPQHF. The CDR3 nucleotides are TGTGCCAGCAGTCCCGATCATCAGCCCCAGCATTTT.

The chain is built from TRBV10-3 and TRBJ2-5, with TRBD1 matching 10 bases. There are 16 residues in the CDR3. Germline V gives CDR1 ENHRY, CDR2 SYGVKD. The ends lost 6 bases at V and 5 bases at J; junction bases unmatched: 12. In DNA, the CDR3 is TGTGCCATCAGCAGCCCCGGGACAGGGGTGGGGGAGACCCAGTACTTC. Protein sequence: CAISSPGTGVGETQYF.

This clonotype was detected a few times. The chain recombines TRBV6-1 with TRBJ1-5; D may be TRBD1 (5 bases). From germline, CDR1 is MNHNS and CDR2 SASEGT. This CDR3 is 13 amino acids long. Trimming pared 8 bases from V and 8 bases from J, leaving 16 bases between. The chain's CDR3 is CASVGTQVEPQHF. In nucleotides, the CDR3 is TGTGCCAGCGTGGGGACGCAAGTGGAGCCCCAGCATTTT.

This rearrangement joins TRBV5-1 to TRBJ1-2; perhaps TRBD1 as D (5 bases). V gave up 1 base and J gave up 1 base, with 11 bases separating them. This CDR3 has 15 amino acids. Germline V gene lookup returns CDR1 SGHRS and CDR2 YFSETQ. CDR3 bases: TGCGCCAGCAGCTTGTCTGGGGACCTTAACTATGGCTACACCTTC. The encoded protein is CASSLSGDLNYGYTF.

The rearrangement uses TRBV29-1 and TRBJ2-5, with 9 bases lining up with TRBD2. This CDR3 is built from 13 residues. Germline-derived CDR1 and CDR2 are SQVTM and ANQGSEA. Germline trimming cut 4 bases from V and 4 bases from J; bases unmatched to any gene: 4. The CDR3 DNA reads TGCAGCGTTGCGGCGGGAGGGCCAGAGACCCAGTACTTC. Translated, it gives CSVAAGGPETQYF.

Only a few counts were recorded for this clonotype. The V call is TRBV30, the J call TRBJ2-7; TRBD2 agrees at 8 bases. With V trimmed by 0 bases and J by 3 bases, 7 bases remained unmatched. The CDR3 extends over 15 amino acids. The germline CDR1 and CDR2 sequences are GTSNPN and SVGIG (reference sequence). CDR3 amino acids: CAWSVTLAVVYEQYF. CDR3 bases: TGTGCCTGGAGTGTCACACTAGCGGTTGTCTACGAGCAGTACTTC.

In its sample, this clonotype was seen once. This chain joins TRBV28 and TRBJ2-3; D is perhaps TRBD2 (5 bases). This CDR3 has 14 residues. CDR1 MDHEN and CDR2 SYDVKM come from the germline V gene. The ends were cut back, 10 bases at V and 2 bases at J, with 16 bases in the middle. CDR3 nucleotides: TGTGCCACCGCCTTCCGCGGGTTCACAGATACGCAGTATTTT. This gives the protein CATAFRGFTDTQYF.

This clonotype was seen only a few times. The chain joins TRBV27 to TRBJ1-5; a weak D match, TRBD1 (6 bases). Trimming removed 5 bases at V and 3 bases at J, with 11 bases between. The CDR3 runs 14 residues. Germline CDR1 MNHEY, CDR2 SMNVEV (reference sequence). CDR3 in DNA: TGTGCCAGCAGTCCGCAGGGACACAATCAGCCCCAGCATTTT. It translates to CASSPQGHNQPQHF.

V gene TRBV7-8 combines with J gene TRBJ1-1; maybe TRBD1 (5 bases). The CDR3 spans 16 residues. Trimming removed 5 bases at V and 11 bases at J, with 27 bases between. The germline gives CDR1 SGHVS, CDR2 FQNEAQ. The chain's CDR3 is CASSTDGARISAWAFF. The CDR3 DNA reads TGTGCCAGCAGCACCGACGGGGCCCGGATTTCGGCGTGGGCTTTCTTT.

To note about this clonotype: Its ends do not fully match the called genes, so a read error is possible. The CDR3 is CATGTGQNYGYTF. CDR3 DNA sequence: TGTGCCACTGGGACAGGTCAAAACTATGGTTACACCTTC. This sequence joins TRBV10-3 and TRBJ1-2; 8 bases match TRBD1. Germline-derived CDR1 and CDR2 are ENHRY and SYGVKD. The CDR3 runs 13 residues.

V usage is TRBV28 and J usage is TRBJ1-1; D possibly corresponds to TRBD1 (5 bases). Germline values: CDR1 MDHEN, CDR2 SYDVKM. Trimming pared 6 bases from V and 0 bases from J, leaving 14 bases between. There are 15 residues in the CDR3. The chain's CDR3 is CASSPSGAMNTEAFF. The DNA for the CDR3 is TGTGCCAGCAGCCCCTCCGGGGCAATGAACACTGAAGCTTTCTTT.

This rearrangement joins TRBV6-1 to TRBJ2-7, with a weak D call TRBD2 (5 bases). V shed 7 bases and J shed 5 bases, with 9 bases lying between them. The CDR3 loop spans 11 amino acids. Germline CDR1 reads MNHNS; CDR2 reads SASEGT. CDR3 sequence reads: CASNRGNEQYF. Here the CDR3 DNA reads TGTGCCAGCAACCGGGGTAACGAGCAGTACTTC.

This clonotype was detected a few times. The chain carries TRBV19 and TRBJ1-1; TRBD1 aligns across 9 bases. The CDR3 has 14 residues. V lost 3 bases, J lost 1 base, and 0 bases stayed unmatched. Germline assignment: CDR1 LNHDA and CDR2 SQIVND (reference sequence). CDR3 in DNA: TGTGCCAGTAGTATGGGACAGGGGAACACTGAAGCTTTCTTT. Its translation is CASSMGQGNTEAFF.

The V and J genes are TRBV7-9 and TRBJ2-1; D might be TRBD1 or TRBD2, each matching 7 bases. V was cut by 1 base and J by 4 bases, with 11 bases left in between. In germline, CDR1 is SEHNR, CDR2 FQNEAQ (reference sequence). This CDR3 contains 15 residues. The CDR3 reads CASSLEAGQYNEQFF. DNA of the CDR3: TGTGCCAGCAGCTTAGAAGCGGGACAGTACAATGAGCAGTTCTTC.

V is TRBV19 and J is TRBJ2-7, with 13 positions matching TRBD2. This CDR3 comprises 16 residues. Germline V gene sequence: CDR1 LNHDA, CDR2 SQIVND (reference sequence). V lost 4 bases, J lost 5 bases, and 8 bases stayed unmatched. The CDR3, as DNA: TGTGCCAGTAGTAAAACAAGGACTAGCGGGAGCCACGAGCAGTACTTC. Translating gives CASSKTRTSGSHEQYF.